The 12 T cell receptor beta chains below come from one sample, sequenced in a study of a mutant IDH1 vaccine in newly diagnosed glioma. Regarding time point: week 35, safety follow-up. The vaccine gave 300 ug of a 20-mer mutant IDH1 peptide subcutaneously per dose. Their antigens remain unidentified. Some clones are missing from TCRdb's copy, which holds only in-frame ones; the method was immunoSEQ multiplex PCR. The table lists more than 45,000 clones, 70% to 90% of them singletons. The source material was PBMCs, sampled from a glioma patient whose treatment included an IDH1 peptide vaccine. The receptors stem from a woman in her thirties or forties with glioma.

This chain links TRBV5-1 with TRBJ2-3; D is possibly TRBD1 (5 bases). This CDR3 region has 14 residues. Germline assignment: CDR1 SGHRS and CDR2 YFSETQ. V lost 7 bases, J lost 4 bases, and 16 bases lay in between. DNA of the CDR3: TGCGCCAGCCGCGAGAACAGGCTAGCAGATACGCAGTATTTT. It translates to CASRENRLADTQYF. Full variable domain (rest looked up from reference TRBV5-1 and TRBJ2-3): KAGVTQTPRYLIKTRGQQVTLSCSPISGHRSVSWYQQTPGQGLQFLFEYFSETQRNKGNFPGRFSGRQFSNSRSEMNVSTLELGDSALYLCASRENRLADTQYFGPGTRLTVL.

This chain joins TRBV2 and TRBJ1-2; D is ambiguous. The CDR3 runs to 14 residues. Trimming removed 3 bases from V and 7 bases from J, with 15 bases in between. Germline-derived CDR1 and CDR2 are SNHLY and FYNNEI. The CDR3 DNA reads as TGTGCCAGCAGTGAGATTCCGGGAAGCGGTGGCTACACCTTC. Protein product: CASSEIPGSGGYTF.

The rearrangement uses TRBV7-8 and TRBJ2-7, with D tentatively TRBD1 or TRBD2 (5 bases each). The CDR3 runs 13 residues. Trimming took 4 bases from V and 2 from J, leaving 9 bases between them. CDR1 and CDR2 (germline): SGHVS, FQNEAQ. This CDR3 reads CASSSGTPYEQYF. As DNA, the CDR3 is TGTGCCAGCAGCTCCGGGACGCCCTACGAGCAGTACTTC.

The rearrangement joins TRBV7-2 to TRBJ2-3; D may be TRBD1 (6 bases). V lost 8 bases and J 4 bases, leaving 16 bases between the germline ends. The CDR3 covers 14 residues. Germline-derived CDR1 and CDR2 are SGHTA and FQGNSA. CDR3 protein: CASQKPGTPDTQYF. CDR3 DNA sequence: TGTGCCAGCCAAAAGCCCGGGACACCAGATACGCAGTATTTT.

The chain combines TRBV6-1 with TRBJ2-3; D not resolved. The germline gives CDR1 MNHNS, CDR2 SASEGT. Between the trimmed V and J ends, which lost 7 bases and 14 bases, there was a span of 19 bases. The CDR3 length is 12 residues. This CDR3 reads CASTLSSLRPYF. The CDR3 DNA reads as TGTGCCAGCACCCTCTCTAGTCTACGGCCGTATTTT.

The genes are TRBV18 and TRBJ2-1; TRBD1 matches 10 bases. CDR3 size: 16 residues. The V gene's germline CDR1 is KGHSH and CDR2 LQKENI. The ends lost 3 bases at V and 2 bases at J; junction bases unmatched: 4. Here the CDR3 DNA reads TGTGCCAGCTCACCCCGGACAGGGGGTCCCTACAATGAGCAGTTCTTC. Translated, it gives CASSPRTGGPYNEQFF. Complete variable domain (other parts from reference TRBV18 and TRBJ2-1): NAGVMQNPRHLVRRRGQEARLRCSPMKGHSHVYWYRQLPEEGLKFMVYLQKENIIDESGMPKERFSAEFPKEGPSILRIQQVVRGDSAAYFCASSPRTGGPYNEQFFGPGTRLTVL.

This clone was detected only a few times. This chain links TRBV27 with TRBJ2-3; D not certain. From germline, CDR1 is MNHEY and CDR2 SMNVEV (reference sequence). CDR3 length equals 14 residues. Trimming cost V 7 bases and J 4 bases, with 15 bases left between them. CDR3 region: CASKSSGVSDTQYF. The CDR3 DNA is TGTGCCAGCAAAAGCTCTGGGGTTTCAGATACGCAGTATTTT.

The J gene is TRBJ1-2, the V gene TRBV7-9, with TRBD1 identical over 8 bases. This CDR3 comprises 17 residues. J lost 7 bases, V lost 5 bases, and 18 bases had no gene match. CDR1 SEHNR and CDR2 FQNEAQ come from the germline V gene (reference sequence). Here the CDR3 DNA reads TGTGCCAGCAGCCGTAAAATTACGGACAGGGTAACGTCTGGCTACACCTTC. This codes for CASSRKITDRVTSGYTF.

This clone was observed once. CDR3 loop: CASRPGDSSYEQYF. CDR3 nucleotides: TGTGCCAGCAGGCCCGGGGACAGCTCCTACGAGCAGTACTTC. V is TRBV6-6 and J is TRBJ2-7; TRBD1 aligns across 7 bases. The CDR3 has 14 amino acids. From germline, CDR1 is MNHNY and CDR2 SVGAGI (reference sequence). V lost 6 bases, J lost 0 bases, and 5 bases stayed unmatched.

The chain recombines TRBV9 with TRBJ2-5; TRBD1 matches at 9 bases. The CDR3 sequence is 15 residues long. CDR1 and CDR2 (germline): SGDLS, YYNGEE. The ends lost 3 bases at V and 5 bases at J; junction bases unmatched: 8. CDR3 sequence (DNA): TGTGCCAGCAGCGCAAACAGGGGGCAGGGGGAGACCCAGTACTTC. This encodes CASSANRGQGETQYF.

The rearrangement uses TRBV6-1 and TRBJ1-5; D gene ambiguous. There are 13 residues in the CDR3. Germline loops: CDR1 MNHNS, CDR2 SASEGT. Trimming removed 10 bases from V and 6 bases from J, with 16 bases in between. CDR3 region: CATFSSRTQPQHF. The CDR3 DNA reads TGTGCCACCTTCAGCAGTCGGACTCAGCCCCAGCATTTT.

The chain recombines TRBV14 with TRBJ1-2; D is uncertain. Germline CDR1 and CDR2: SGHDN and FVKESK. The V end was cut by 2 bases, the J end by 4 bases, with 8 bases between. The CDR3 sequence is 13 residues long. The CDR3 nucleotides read TGTGCCAGCAGCCAACTACTGGCCTATGGCTACACCTTC. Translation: CASSQLLAYGYTF. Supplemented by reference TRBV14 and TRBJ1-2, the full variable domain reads EAGVTQFPSHSVIEKGQTVTLRCDPISGHDNLYWYRRVMGKEIKFLLHFVKESKQDESGMPNNRFLAERTGGTYSTLKVQPAELEDSGVYFCASSQLLAYGYTFGSGTRLTVV.